This T cell receptor beta chain was sequenced during a study of CD8+ T cells in alopecia areata. Following extraction, RNA underwent reverse transcription to cDNA, which served as the sequencing template. Measured with immunoSEQ multiplex PCR; TCRdb has only the in-frame clones, and not every one. Of fewer than 100,000 clones listed, about 40% were seen once; the top ten hold around 0.8%. This CDR3 is built from 14 residues. Looked up from germline, CDR1 is SQVTM and CDR2 is ANQGSEA. J was trimmed by 4 bases and V by 7 bases; bases with no gene match: 6. This TCR came from a human donor with alopecia areata. This rearrangement joins TRBV29-1 to TRBJ1-6, with TRBD1 matching 8 bases. Sequenced material: CD4+ T cells sorted from blood. Written as DNA, the CDR3 is TGCAGCGCCAAAGACAGGGGTTATAATTCACCCCTCCACTTT. This translates into CSAKDRGYNSPLHF.